The 27 T cell receptor beta chains given below trace back to one sample, sequenced in a study of shared T cell receptors in the human thymus. The data were produced by immunoSEQ multiplex PCR, yet TCRdb's version contains in-frame clones alone and is incomplete. The repertoire consists of hundreds of thousands of clones, with over 75% occurring once and the leading ten covering more than 0.009%. The same data also contributed to another study, on human thymus T cells.

The sample comprised thymocytes. Receptors originate from a boy in the first two years of life with a congenital heart defect.

The chain couples TRBV6-5 to TRBJ1-1; the D gene is possibly TRBD1 (5 bases). The CDR3 is made up of 15 amino acids. CDR1 MNHEY and CDR2 SVGAGI come from the germline V gene. Trimming shortened V by 6 bases and J by 3 bases, and 17 bases separated the two germline ends. CDR3 nucleotide sequence: TGTGCCAGCAGCCCCGCGGTGTGGGGCGACACTGAAGCTTTCTTT. Its protein product is CASSPAVWGDTEAFF.

The rearrangement links TRBV15 to TRBJ2-1; tentative D call: TRBD2 (5 bases). Germline V gene lookup returns CDR1 LNHNV and CDR2 YYDKDF (reference sequence). Trimming cost V 5 bases and J 5 bases, with 16 bases left between them. This CDR3 comprises 15 residues. The CDR3 sequence is CATSLRGRRNNEQFF. CDR3 sequence (DNA): TGTGCCACCAGCCTACGAGGGCGCCGAAACAATGAGCAGTTCTTC.

This clone appeared a single time. The chain couples TRBV7-2 to TRBJ2-5, with TRBD2 matching over 15 bases. The V and J ends lost 5 bases and 4 bases, in that order; junction bases with no gene match: 11. Per the germline V gene, CDR1 is SGHTA and CDR2 is FQGNSA. CDR3 length: 18 residues. The CDR3: CASSQPGLAGGPLETQYF. The CDR3 bases are TGTGCCAGCAGCCAACCCGGACTAGCGGGGGGGCCCTTAGAGACCCAGTACTTC.

This clone was seen only a few times. The genes are TRBV6-4 and TRBJ2-2; TRBD2 matches at 12 bases. The CDR3 covers 15 residues. J lost 3 bases, V lost 6 bases, and 2 bases had no gene match. Germline V gene sequence: CDR1 MRHNA, CDR2 SNTAGT. The CDR3 coding sequence is TGTGCCAGCAGGAGACTAGCGGGAGACACCGGGGAGCTGTTTTTT. It yields the protein CASRRLAGDTGELFF.

The V and J genes are TRBV19 and TRBJ1-5; D perhaps matches TRBD1 (6 bases). Germline lookup yields CDR1 LNHDA and CDR2 SQIVND (reference sequence). V lost 3 bases to trimming and J lost 1 base, with 10 bases between them. This CDR3 is 15 amino acids long. The CDR3 sequence: CASSMWQGSNQPQHF. The CDR3 DNA sequence: TGTGCCAGTAGTATGTGGCAGGGGAGCAATCAGCCCCAGCATTTT.

The chain employs TRBV4-2 and TRBJ1-1; 7 bases are a match to TRBD1. The germline CDR1 and CDR2 sequences are LGHNA and YNFKEQ. CDR3 length: 14 amino acids. Trimming removed 2 bases from V and 1 base from J; junction bases left unmatched: 1. CDR3 sequence reads: CASSQRTGNTEAFF. The DNA for the CDR3 is TGTGCCAGCAGCCAACGGACAGGGAACACTGAAGCTTTCTTT.

This clone occurred a few times. This sequence joins TRBV4-3 and TRBJ2-3; 8 bases line up with TRBD2. The CDR3 sequence is 17 residues long. Germline V gene data show CDR1 as LGHNA and CDR2 as YSLEER. Trimming removed 3 bases from V and 0 bases from J; junction bases left unmatched: 8. The CDR3 is CASSQDLAGISTDTQYF. The CDR3 coding sequence is TGCGCCAGCAGCCAGGATCTAGCGGGTATTAGCACAGATACGCAGTATTTT.

This clone appeared a few times. The genes are TRBV14 and TRBJ1-4, with TRBD1 as a possible D gene (6 bases). CDR3 size: 15 residues. CDR1 is SGHDN, CDR2 FVKESK, per germline. Deletions cut 5 bases from V and 3 bases from J, with 13 bases between. CDR3 protein: CASSSTGGPNEKLFF. As DNA, the CDR3 is TGTGCCAGCAGCTCCACGGGGGGCCCTAATGAAAAACTGTTTTTT.

The V and J genes are TRBV5-8 and TRBJ2-7, with no clear D. Looked up from germline, CDR1 is SGHTS and CDR2 is YDEGEE. The CDR3 is 18 residues long. Trimming cost V 3 bases and J 0 bases, with 22 bases left between them. CDR3 protein: CASSYPWFLKENSYEQYF. The CDR3 DNA reads TGTGCCAGCAGCTATCCTTGGTTTCTAAAGGAGAACTCCTACGAGCAGTACTTC.

V and J are TRBV7-9 and TRBJ2-2, with 9 bases matching TRBD1. The CDR3 runs to 19 residues. J lost 3 bases, V lost 4 bases, and 15 bases had no gene match. Germline V gives CDR1 SEHNR, CDR2 FQNEAQ (reference sequence). CDR3 region: CASSWGPGQGWSHTGELFF. The CDR3 bases are TGTGCCAGCAGCTGGGGCCCGGGACAGGGTTGGTCTCACACCGGGGAGCTGTTTTTT.

V gene TRBV2 combines with J gene TRBJ2-6; D gene unclear. The V gene's germline CDR1 is SNHLY and CDR2 FYNNEI. The CDR3 is 13 residues long. Trimming stripped 10 bases from V and 1 base from J, with 8 bases between. CDR3 DNA sequence: TGTGCCACCGACACGTCTGGGGCCAACGTCCTGACTTTC. Translation gives CATDTSGANVLTF.

The chain combines TRBV15 with TRBJ2-3; unclear D gene. The CDR3 loop spans 14 amino acids. The V end lost 1 base, the J end lost 5 bases, and 10 bases lay between the germline ends. The germline V gene encodes CDR1 LNHNV and CDR2 YYDKDF (reference sequence). As DNA, the CDR3 is TGTGCCACCAGCAGAGTAAGACCGGGAGATACGCAGTATTTT. Its translation is CATSRVRPGDTQYF.

This clone was detected once. V usage is TRBV28 and J usage is TRBJ2-1; 7 nucleotides agree with TRBD1. The CDR3 is 15 residues long. Trimming took 6 bases from V and 2 from J; bases not matched to a gene: 7. Germline V gene sequence: CDR1 MDHEN, CDR2 SYDVKM. The CDR3 loop is CASSPEGGAYNEQFF. CDR3 DNA sequence: TGTGCCAGCAGCCCGGAAGGGGGCGCCTACAATGAGCAGTTCTTC.

This clone was counted a single time. The chain joins TRBV7-2 to TRBJ2-7, with 7 bases fitting TRBD1. The CDR3 spans 16 residues. Germline V gene data show CDR1 as SGHTA and CDR2 as FQGNSA. The ends lost 1 base at V and 0 bases at J; junction bases unmatched: 6. CDR3: CASSLEGQNPSYEQYF. CDR3 DNA sequence: TGTGCCAGCAGCTTAGAGGGACAGAACCCCTCCTACGAGCAGTACTTC.

The V call is TRBV11-1, the J call TRBJ2-5, with TRBD2 matching over 13 bases. TRBJ2-7 explains the end of the DNA better; the J call may be wrong. Germline CDR1 SGHAT, CDR2 FQDESV (reference sequence). CDR3 length: 17 residues. In nucleotides, the CDR3 is TGTGCCAGCAGCTTATCAGGACTAGCGGGGGTGCTCTACGAGCAGTACTTC. Amino acids: CASSLSGLAGVLYEQYF.

The V call is TRBV6-1, the J call TRBJ2-7; 8 bases line up with TRBD1. Germline V CDR1 and CDR2: MNHNS, SASEGT. There are 13 residues in the CDR3. The J segment lost 5 bases and the V segment lost 4 bases, leaving 4 bases of the junction unmatched. CDR3 sequence (DNA): TGTGCCAGCAGTGTTCAGGGGGCCGACGAGCAGTACTTC. Translating it yields CASSVQGADEQYF.

V is TRBV28 and J is TRBJ1-1; tentative D call: TRBD1 (6 bases). The CDR3 runs to 17 residues. V shed 3 bases and J shed 7 bases, with 24 bases lying between them. Germline lookup yields CDR1 MDHEN and CDR2 SYDVKM. CDR3 region: CASSFKGVGARLVEAFF. DNA of the CDR3: TGTGCCAGCAGTTTTAAGGGTGTGGGGGCGCGGTTAGTTGAAGCTTTCTTT.

V is TRBV28 and J is TRBJ2-7; 8 bases fit TRBD1. Germline lookup yields CDR1 MDHEN and CDR2 SYDVKM. There are 12 residues in the CDR3. CDR3 coding DNA: TGTGTCGTCAGGGGGCAGTCCTACGAGCAGTACTTC. It codes for CVVRGQSYEQYF.

The chain links TRBV7-2 to TRBJ1-5; unclear D gene. The germline CDR1 and CDR2 sequences are SGHTA and FQGNSA. Deletions cut 1 base from V and 0 bases from J, with 7 bases between. The CDR3 loop spans 15 amino acids. In DNA, the CDR3 is TGTGCCAGCAGCTTAGGTGCGTATAGCAATCAGCCCCAGCATTTT. Translating it yields CASSLGAYSNQPQHF.

The chain combines TRBV11-2 with TRBJ2-7; 12 bases agree with TRBD2. Germline V gene data show CDR1 as SGHAT and CDR2 as FQNNGV. The CDR3 is 18 residues long. The ends lost 0 bases at V and 3 bases at J; junction bases unmatched: 9. The CDR3 DNA reads as TGTGCCAGCAGCTTAGAATGGCCTAGCGGGAGGGTTCGCTACGAGCAGTACTTC. Translated: CASSLEWPSGRVRYEQYF.

V and J are TRBV19 and TRBJ1-2; no definite D call. The V and J ends lost 8 bases and 4 bases respectively, with 20 bases between them. The germline V gene encodes CDR1 LNHDA and CDR2 SQIVND (reference sequence). This CDR3 has 15 amino acids. The CDR3 region has the DNA TGTGCCAGTCGACCTGCGGGCGATCAGCTCTATGGCTACACCTTC. Translated, it gives CASRPAGDQLYGYTF.

The rearrangement uses TRBV27 and TRBJ1-1; possibly TRBD1 for D (5 bases). The CDR3 is 15 residues long. Looked up from germline, CDR1 is MNHEY and CDR2 is SMNVEV (reference sequence). V was shortened by 0 bases and J by 1 base, with 9 bases between the two germline ends. The CDR3 protein is CASSLSMGGNTEAFF. The CDR3, as DNA: TGTGCCAGCAGTTTATCGATGGGGGGGAACACTGAAGCTTTCTTT.

The V gene is TRBV9, the J gene TRBJ2-3, with TRBD1 matching over 8 bases. CDR1 is SGDLS, CDR2 YYNGEE, per germline. CDR3 length: 16 amino acids. The V segment lost 0 bases and the J segment 4 bases; nucleotides outside the gene matches: 7. CDR3 bases: TGTGCCAGCAGCGTAGGTGCCAGGGGGCGTTCAGATACGCAGTATTTT. This translates into CASSVGARGRSDTQYF.

V gene TRBV29-1 combines with J gene TRBJ1-1, with unresolved D. CDR3 length: 12 residues. CDR1 SQVTM and CDR2 ANQGSEA come from the germline V gene. V was trimmed by 0 bases and J by 3 bases, leaving 5 bases between them. The CDR3 loop is CSVEELDTEAFF. The CDR3 region has the DNA TGCAGCGTTGAAGAATTAGACACTGAAGCTTTCTTT.

This rearrangement joins TRBV28 to TRBJ1-5, with 7 bases matching TRBD1. This CDR3 has 17 amino acids. Germline CDR1 and CDR2: MDHEN and SYDVKM. The V and J ends lost 3 bases and 4 bases, in that order; junction bases with no gene match: 12. The CDR3 loop reads CASSFMPGQKRNQPQHF. The CDR3 nucleotides read TGTGCCAGCAGTTTTATGCCGGGACAGAAACGAAATCAGCCCCAGCATTTT. Drawing the rest from reference TRBV28 and TRBJ1-5, the complete variable domain is DVKVTQSSRYLVKRTGEKVFLECVQDMDHENMFWYRQDPGLGLRLIYFSYDVKMKEKGDIPEGYSVSREKKERFSLILESASTNQTSMYLCASSFMPGQKRNQPQHFGDGTRLSIL.

This clone is a singleton in its sample. The chain uses TRBV29-1 and TRBJ2-3, with 12 bases fitting TRBD2. Germline trimming cut 2 bases from V and 1 base from J; bases unmatched to any gene: 4. Per the germline V gene, CDR1 is SQVTM and CDR2 is ANQGSEA. The CDR3 runs 16 residues. The CDR3 loop is CSVELAGGPRTDTQYF. CDR3 DNA: TGCAGCGTTGAACTAGCGGGAGGGCCGCGCACAGATACGCAGTATTTT.

This chain connects TRBV5-1 to TRBJ2-5, with 10 bases that match TRBD2. V was pared by 4 bases and J by 6 bases, with 9 bases of the junction left unmatched. The CDR3 sequence is 15 residues long. CDR1 and CDR2 from the germline V gene are SGHRS and YFSETQ. Written as DNA, the CDR3 is TGCGCCAGCAGCCCACACGGGACTAGCGATAAGACCCAGTACTTC. This translates into CASSPHGTSDKTQYF.